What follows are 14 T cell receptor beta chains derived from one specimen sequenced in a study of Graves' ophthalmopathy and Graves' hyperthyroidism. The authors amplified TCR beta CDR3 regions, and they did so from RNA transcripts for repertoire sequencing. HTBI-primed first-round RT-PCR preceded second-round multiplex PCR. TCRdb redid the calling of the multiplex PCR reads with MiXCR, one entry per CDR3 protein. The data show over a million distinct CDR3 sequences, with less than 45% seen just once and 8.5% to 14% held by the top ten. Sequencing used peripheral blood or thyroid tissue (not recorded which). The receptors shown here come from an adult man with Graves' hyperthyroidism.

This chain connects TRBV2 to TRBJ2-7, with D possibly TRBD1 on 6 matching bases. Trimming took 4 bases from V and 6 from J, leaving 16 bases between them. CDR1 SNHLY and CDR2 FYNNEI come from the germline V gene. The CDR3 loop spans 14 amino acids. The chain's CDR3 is CASSGVRGRGEQYF. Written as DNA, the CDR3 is TGTGCCAGCAGTGGGGTCAGGGGACGGGGCGAGCAGTACTTC.

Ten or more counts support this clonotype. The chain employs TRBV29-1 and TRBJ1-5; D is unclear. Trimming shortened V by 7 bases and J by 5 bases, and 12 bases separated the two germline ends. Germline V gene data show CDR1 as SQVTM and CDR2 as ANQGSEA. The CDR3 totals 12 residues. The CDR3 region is CSALGSDQPQHF. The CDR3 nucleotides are TGCAGCGCCCTAGGTTCGGATCAGCCCCAGCATTTT.

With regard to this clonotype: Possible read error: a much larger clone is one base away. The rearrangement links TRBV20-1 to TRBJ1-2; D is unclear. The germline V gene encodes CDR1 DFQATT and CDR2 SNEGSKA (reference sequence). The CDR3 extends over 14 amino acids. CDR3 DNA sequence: TGCAGTGCTAGATCTGAGCAGACTAACTATGGCCACACCTTC. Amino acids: CSARSEQTNYGHTF.

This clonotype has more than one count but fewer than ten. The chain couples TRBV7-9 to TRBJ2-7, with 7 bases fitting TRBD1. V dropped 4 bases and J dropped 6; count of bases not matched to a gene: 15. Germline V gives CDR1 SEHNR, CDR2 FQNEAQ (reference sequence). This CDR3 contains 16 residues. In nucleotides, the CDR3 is TGTGCCAGCAGCTATTCCGGGACAGCCCTCGGGTCCGAGCAGTACTTC. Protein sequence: CASSYSGTALGSEQYF.

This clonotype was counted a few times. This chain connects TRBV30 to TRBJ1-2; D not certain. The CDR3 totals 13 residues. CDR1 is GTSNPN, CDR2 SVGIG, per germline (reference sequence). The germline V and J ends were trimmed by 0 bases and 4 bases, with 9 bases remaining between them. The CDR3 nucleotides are TGTGCCTGGAGTGTAGGTGACCCCTATGGCTACACCTTC. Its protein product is CAWSVGDPYGYTF.

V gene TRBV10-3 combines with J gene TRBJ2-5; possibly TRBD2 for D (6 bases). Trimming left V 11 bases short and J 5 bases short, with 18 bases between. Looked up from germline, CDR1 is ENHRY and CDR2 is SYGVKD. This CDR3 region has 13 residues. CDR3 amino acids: CAGRGGLIETQYF. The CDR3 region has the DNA TGTGCCGGGCGGGGTGGTTTAATCGAGACCCAGTACTTC.

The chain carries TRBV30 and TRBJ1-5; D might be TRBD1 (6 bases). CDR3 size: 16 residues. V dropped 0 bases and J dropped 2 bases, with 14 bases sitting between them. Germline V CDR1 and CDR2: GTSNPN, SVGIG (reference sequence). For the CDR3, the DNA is TGTGCCTGGAGTGTCGCCGGGACAAGGGGCAATCAGCCCCAGCATTTT. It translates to CAWSVAGTRGNQPQHF.

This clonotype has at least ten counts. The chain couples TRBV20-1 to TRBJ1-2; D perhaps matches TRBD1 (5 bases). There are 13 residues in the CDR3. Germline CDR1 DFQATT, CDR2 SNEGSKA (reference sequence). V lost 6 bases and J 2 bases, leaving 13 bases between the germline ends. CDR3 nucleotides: TGCAGTGCACCGGGACGGGAAAACTATGGCTACACCTTC. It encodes CSAPGRENYGYTF.

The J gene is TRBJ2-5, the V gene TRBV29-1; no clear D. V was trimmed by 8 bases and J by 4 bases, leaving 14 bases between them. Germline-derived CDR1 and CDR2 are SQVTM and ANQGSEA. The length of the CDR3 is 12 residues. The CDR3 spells CSSQAGPETQYF. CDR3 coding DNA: TGCAGCTCGCAGGCAGGTCCAGAGACCCAGTACTTC.

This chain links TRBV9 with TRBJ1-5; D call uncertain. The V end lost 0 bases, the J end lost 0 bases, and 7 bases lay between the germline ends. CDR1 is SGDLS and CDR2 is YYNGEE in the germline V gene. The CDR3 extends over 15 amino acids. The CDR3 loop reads CASSVGIDSNQPQHF. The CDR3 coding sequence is TGTGCCAGCAGCGTAGGAATTGATAGCAATCAGCCCCAGCATTTT.

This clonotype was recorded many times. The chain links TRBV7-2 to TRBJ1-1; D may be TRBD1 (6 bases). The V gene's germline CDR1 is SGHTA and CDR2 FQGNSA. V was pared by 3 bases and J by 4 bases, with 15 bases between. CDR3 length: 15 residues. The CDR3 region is CASSLGQGLGTEAFF. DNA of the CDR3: TGTGCCAGCAGCTTGGGGCAGGGGTTGGGCACTGAAGCTTTCTTT.

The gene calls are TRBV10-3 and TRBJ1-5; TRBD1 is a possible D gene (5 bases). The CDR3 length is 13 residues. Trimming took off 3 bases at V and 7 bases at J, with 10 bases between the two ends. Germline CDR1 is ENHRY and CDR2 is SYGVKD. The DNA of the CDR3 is TGTGCCATCAGTGAAACGGGGGGACAGCCCCAGCATTTT. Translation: CAISETGGQPQHF.

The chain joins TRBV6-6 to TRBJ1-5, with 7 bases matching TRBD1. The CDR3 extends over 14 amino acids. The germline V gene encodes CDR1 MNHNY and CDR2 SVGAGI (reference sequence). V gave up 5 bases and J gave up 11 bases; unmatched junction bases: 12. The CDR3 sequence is CASSITDRVGSQHF. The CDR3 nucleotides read TGTGCCAGCAGTATAACCGACAGGGTGGGGTCCCAGCATTTT.

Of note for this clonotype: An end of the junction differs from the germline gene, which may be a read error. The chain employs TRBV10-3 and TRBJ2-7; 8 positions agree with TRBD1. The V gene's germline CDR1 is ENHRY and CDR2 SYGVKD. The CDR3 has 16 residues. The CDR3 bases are TGTGCCAGCAGTTGCCTCTCGGGACAGGAAGGCTACGAGCAGTACTTC. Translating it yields CASSCLSGQEGYEQYF.